One TCR beta chain is described in this entry. Sequencing was performed with immunoSEQ multiplex PCR; in TCRdb, only in-frame clones are kept and a portion is missing. This table has hundreds of thousands of clones, 75% to 95% appearing once. The data derive from a study of control samples from healthy donors and cancer patients. CDR1 is SGHTA, CDR2 FQGTGA, per germline. The CDR3 length is 14 residues. V was clipped by 0 bases and J by 0 bases, with 4 bases between them. The V and J genes are TRBV7-3 and TRBJ2-3, with D uncertain. This receptor was obtained from a man between 35 and 55 years old with head and neck cancer. Material: PBMCs. The CDR3: CASSLTASTDTQYF. In DNA form, the CDR3 reads TGTGCCAGCAGCTTAACCGCGAGCACAGATACGCAGTATTTT.